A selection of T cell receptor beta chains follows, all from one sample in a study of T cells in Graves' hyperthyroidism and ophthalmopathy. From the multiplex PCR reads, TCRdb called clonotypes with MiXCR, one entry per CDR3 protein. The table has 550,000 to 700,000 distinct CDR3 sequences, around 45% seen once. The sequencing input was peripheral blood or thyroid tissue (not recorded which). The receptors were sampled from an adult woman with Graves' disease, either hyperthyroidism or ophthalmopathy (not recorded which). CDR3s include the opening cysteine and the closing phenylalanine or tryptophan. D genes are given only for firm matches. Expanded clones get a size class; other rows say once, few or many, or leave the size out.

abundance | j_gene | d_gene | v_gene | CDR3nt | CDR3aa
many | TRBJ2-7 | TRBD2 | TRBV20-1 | TGCAGTGCTCCCACCGGACTAGCGGGAGACGAGCAGTACTTC | CSAPTGLAGDEQYF
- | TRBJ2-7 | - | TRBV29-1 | TGCAGCGTTAGGTCGGGGTACGAGCAGTACTTC | CSVRSGYEQYF
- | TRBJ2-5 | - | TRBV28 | TGTGCCAGCAACCCCTATCAGTCAGGGCCGGGGGAGACCCAGTACTTC | CASNPYQSGPGETQYF
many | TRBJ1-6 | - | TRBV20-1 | TGCAGTGCTAGATTCAGGGGTAATTCACCCCTCCACTTT | CSARFRGNSPLHF
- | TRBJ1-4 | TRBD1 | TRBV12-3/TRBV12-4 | TGTGCCAGCAGTTGGCCGGGACAGGGGGCGTACGGTGAAAAACTGTTTTTT | CASSWPGQGAYGEKLFF
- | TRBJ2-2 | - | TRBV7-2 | TGTGCCAGCAGCCGGAAGGCCCGGAGAACCACCGGGGAGCTGTCTTGG | CASSRKARRTTGELSW
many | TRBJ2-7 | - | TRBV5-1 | TGCGCCAGTTCCCGGGACACCGCATACGAGCAGTACTTC | CASSRDTAYEQYF
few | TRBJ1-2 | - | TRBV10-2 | TGCGCCAGCAGTGACGGGGAACGGGCCTATGGCTACACCTTC | CASSDGERAYGYTF
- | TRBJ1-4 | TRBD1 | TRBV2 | TGTGCCAGCAGTGAATTTCGGACAGGGGGCCGTCATTATGAAAAACTGTTTTTT | CASSEFRTGGRHYEKLFF
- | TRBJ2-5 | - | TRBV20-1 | TGCAGTGCTAGCCTTCCGCGAAAAGAGACCCAGTACTTC | CSASLPRKETQYF
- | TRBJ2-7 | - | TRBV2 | TGTGCCAGCAGTGACAGGGTACGGGAGCAGTACTTC | CASSDRVREQYF
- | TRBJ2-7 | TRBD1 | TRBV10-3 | TGTGCCATCAGCAGAAAGGGGGTCCCGGGACAGGGTTTTTTCTACGAGCAGTACTTC | CAISRKGVPGQGFFYEQYF
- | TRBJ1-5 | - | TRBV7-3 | TGTGCCAGCAGCCGGGCAAAGCCAGGGCGAGGCAATCAGCCCCAGCATTTT | CASSRAKPGRGNQPQHF
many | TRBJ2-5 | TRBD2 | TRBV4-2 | TGTGCCAGCAGCCAAGACGTAGGGACTAGCGGGATTCGATCAGAGACCCAGTACTTC | CASSQDVGTSGIRSETQYF